Shown below are 19 T cell receptor beta chains from a single sample sequenced in a study of beta chain features in type 1 diabetes. Reverse transcription of all isolated RNA meant that expressed TCRB transcripts were sequenced. TCRdb's copy holds only in-frame clones and misses some; the assay was immunoSEQ multiplex PCR. The table has approximately 250,000 clones, around 24% seen once. Their antigens are not known. Study-wide results and caveats: Moderately but significantly shorter TCRB CDR3s were found in Type 1 diabetes patients in all four CD4+ subsets.

Sequencing was performed on naive CD4+ T cells from blood. These receptor sequences come from a woman in her 30s with type 1 diabetes.

This chain uses TRBV5-4 with TRBJ1-2; unclear D gene. Trimming left V 3 bases short and J 0 bases short, with 6 bases between. The CDR3 totals 13 residues. In germline, CDR1 is SGHNT, CDR2 YYREEE (reference sequence). Here the CDR3 reads CASSSPANYGYTF. The CDR3 DNA is TGTGCCAGCAGCTCGCCAGCTAACTATGGCTACACCTTC.

The chain couples TRBV21-1 to TRBJ1-2; TRBD1 is taken as the D call from the table, unchecked against the DNA. TRBV21-1 is a documented pseudogene. The CDR3 totals 9 residues. CDR3 region: CASSYGYTF. CDR3 DNA sequence: TGTGCCAGCTCATATGGCTACACCTTC.

The chain uses TRBV30 and TRBJ2-3; D possibly corresponds to TRBD2 (6 bases). This CDR3 comprises 15 residues. The V end lost 3 bases, the J end lost 0 bases, and 13 bases lay between the germline ends. Germline-derived CDR1 and CDR2 are GTSNPN and SVGIG (reference sequence). CDR3 loop: CAWSKGLASTDTQYF. In DNA, the CDR3 is TGTGCCTGGAGCAAGGGACTTGCTAGCACAGATACGCAGTATTTT.

The gene calls are TRBV29-1 and TRBJ2-3; D may be TRBD1 (5 bases). CDR1 and CDR2 from the germline V gene are SQVTM and ANQGSEA. CDR3 length: 14 residues. V was cut by 7 bases and J by 2 bases, with 16 bases left in between. CDR3 nucleotide sequence: TGCAGCGCTTCTCTGACAGCTTACACAGATACGCAGTATTTT. It translates to CSASLTAYTDTQYF.

V and J are TRBV10-2 and TRBJ2-3, with 11 positions matching TRBD2. Germline-derived CDR1 and CDR2 are WSHSY and SAAADI. This CDR3 has 15 residues. The V and J ends lost 3 bases and 1 base, in that order; junction bases with no gene match: 0. Here the CDR3 DNA reads TGCGCCAGCAGTGAACTAGCGGGAGGCACAGATACGCAGTATTTT. Residues: CASSELAGGTDTQYF.

V and J are TRBV25-1 and TRBJ1-2, with D uncertain. V lost 5 bases, J lost 0 bases, and 7 bases lay in between. The germline V gene has CDR1 MGHDK and CDR2 SYGVNS. The CDR3 has 13 amino acids. CDR3 amino acids: CASSHGSNYGYTF. CDR3 nucleotides: TGTGCCAGCAGTCACGGTTCTAACTATGGCTACACCTTC.

This clone was seen a handful of times. CDR3 bases: TGTGCCAGCAGCCCAGGGAACACCGGGGAGCTGTTTTTT. Amino acid sequence: CASSPGNTGELFF. The gene calls are TRBV28 and TRBJ2-2; the D is unclear. With 6 bases removed from V and 1 base from J, the gap between germline ends came to 6 bases. Germline lookup yields CDR1 MDHEN and CDR2 SYDVKM. This CDR3 contains 13 residues.

This clone was detected a few times. The chain recombines TRBV28 with TRBJ1-2; TRBD1 agrees at 9 bases. Germline V gives CDR1 MDHEN, CDR2 SYDVKM. The CDR3 has 15 residues. V shed 6 bases, J shed 5 bases, and the junction held 10 bases outside the gene matches. The CDR3 reads CASSPPVGTGYGYTF. In DNA, the CDR3 is TGTGCCAGCAGCCCCCCAGTTGGGACAGGGTATGGCTACACCTTC.

This sequence joins TRBV5-1 and TRBJ2-7, with a weak D call TRBD1 (5 bases). V lost 7 bases and J 0 bases, leaving 8 bases between the germline ends. Germline V lookup: CDR1 SGHRS, CDR2 YFSETQ. The CDR3 is made up of 12 amino acids. CDR3 loop: CASSQGSYEQYF. The CDR3 bases are TGCGCCAGCTCTCAGGGCTCCTACGAGCAGTACTTC.

This clone was observed a single time. The V and J genes are TRBV5-1 and TRBJ1-5; 7 bases align to TRBD1. CDR1 and CDR2 (germline): SGHRS, YFSETQ. CDR3 length: 13 residues. V shed 3 bases, J shed 5 bases, and the junction held 2 bases outside the gene matches. The CDR3: CASSYTGDQPQHF. CDR3 DNA sequence: TGCGCCAGCAGCTATACAGGGGATCAGCCCCAGCATTTT.

This clone showed up just a few times. This sequence joins TRBV19 and TRBJ2-3; D may be TRBD2 (6 bases). Germline CDR1 and CDR2: LNHDA and SQIVND (reference sequence). The CDR3 has 13 amino acids. Trimming took 10 bases from V and 3 from J, leaving 14 bases between them. The CDR3 protein is CATNVGGTDTQYF. CDR3 sequence (DNA): TGTGCCACTAACGTTGGGGGGACAGATACGCAGTATTTT. The full variable domain, completed using reference TRBV19 and TRBJ2-3, is DGGITQSPKYLFRKEGQNVTLSCEQNLNHDAMYWYRQDPGQGLRLIYYSQIVNDFQKGDIAEGYSVSREKKESFPLTVTSAQKNPTAFYLCATNVGGTDTQYFGPGTRLTVL.

The chain uses TRBV9 and TRBJ2-1, with a tentative D call TRBD1 (5 bases). Germline V CDR1 and CDR2: SGDLS, YYNGEE. The CDR3 is 16 amino acids. The V end was cut by 3 bases, the J end by 7 bases, with 20 bases between. The CDR3 coding sequence is TGTGCCAGCAGCGGTCCTCTGGACACATTGTCGAATGAGCAGTTCTTC. Its protein is CASSGPLDTLSNEQFF. The whole variable domain, filled in from reference TRBV9 and TRBJ2-1, reads DSGVTQTPKHLITATGQRVTLRCSPRSGDLSVYWYQQSLDQGLQFLIQYYNGEERAKGNILERFSAQQFPDLHSELNLSSLELGDSALYFCASSGPLDTLSNEQFFGPGTRLTVL.

A few counts support this clone. The chain links TRBV30 to TRBJ1-2; D unclear. Germline loops: CDR1 GTSNPN, CDR2 SVGIG (reference sequence). Trimming took 0 bases from V and 4 from J, leaving 3 bases between them. CDR3 length: 11 residues. CDR3 region: CAWSVAYGYTF. CDR3 bases: TGTGCCTGGAGTGTAGCCTATGGCTACACCTTC.

The CDR3 coding sequence is TGTGCCAGCTCCCCTACGGAAGGGAGGGCCCAGTACAATGAGCAGTTCTTC. Amino acids: CASSPTEGRAQYNEQFF. The V and J genes are TRBV18 and TRBJ2-1, with 7 bases lining up with TRBD2. The CDR3 extends over 17 amino acids. Germline lookup yields CDR1 KGHSH and CDR2 LQKENI. With 6 bases clipped from V and 4 bases from J, the junction kept 15 bases outside the gene matches. Filled out from reference TRBV18 and TRBJ2-1, the complete variable domain reads NAGVMQNPRHLVRRRGQEARLRCSPMKGHSHVYWYRQLPEEGLKFMVYLQKENIIDESGMPKERFSAEFPKEGPSILRIQQVVRGDSAAYFCASSPTEGRAQYNEQFFGPGTRLTVL.

The rearrangement uses TRBV30 and TRBJ1-5; no firm D call. The CDR3 has 11 residues. Between the trimmed V and J ends, which lost 7 bases and 3 bases, there was a span of 7 bases. Germline V gives CDR1 GTSNPN, CDR2 SVGIG (reference sequence). As DNA, the CDR3 is TGTGCCTCAGGAATCAATCAGCCCCAGCATTTT. This sequence encodes CASGINQPQHF.

On this clone: Other DNA variants within this sample encode the same CDR3. The chain has TRBV9 and TRBJ2-2; D unresolved. The V gene lost 4 bases and the J gene lost 4 bases, with 5 bases spanning the gap. The CDR3 contains 12 residues. Germline assignment: CDR1 SGDLS and CDR2 YYNGEE. The CDR3 is CASSPSTGELFF. The CDR3 region has the DNA TGTGCCAGCAGCCCCTCCACCGGGGAGCTGTTTTTT.

The gene calls are TRBV27 and TRBJ2-7; 9 bases match TRBD1. CDR3 size: 14 residues. V shed 3 bases and J 7 bases; nucleotides not matched to a gene: 7. Germline V gives CDR1 MNHEY, CDR2 SMNVEV (reference sequence). The CDR3 spells CASSFSGTGQEQYF. The CDR3 region has the DNA TGTGCCAGCAGTTTCTCTGGGACAGGGCAAGAGCAGTACTTC.

This sequence joins TRBV30 and TRBJ2-3; D might be TRBD1 (5 bases). The V gene's germline CDR1 is GTSNPN and CDR2 SVGIG (reference sequence). The CDR3 is 12 residues long. V was cut by 4 bases and J by 6 bases, with 11 bases left in between. The CDR3 DNA reads TGTGCCTGGAACCAGGGATCGGATACGCAGTATTTT. Translating it yields CAWNQGSDTQYF. Full variable domain (missing parts from reference TRBV30 and TRBJ2-3): SQTIHQWPATLVQPVGSPLSLECTVEGTSNPNLYWYRQAAGRGLQLLFYSVGIGQISSEVPQNLSASRPQDRQFILSSKKLLLSDSGFYLCAWNQGSDTQYFGPGTRLTVL.

The rearrangement uses TRBV7-2 and TRBJ1-1; D not certain. The germline CDR1 and CDR2 sequences are SGHTA and FQGNSA. This CDR3 spans 15 amino acids. Trimming pared 2 bases from V and 5 bases from J, leaving 15 bases between. The CDR3 loop is CASSLSVSPGTEAFF. The CDR3 DNA follows: TGTGCCAGCAGCTTAAGTGTGTCCCCGGGGACTGAAGCTTTCTTT.